This T cell receptor beta chain was retrieved from a study of T cells after yellow fever vaccination. General observations from the study: CD4 and CD8 compartments shared a small share of clonotypes. Subsequent to the booster, the majority of primary-vaccination clones reappeared (around 96% CD4, about 90% CD8).

It was through 5'RACE template switching that TCR cDNA was made, with a universal primer site and UMIs added. A single record per CDR3 protein comes from TCRdb applying MiXCR to the 5' RACE reads. This table has about 150,000 distinct CDR3 sequences, approximately 6.6% appearing once. CDR1 LGHDT and CDR2 YNNKEL come from the germline V gene (reference sequence). The CDR3 is 16 residues long. Losses at the gene ends were 2 bases for V and 7 bases for J; bases not matched to a gene: 11. This clonotype has a count of ten or more. Its target is unknown. The sequencing used CD4+ T cells sorted from PBMCs, collected 10 days after the yellow fever booster vaccination. The chain recombines TRBV3-1 with TRBJ2-1; 7 bases line up with TRBD2. This clonotype was obtained from a man under 40 who received the YFV17D yellow fever vaccine. CDR3 protein: CASSQFGGTVRNEQFF. The CDR3 DNA reads as TGTGCCAGCAGCCAATTCGGGGGGACTGTTAGGAATGAGCAGTTCTTC.